Listed below are T cell receptor beta chains from one sample, sequenced in a study of blood T cell repertoires in COVID-19. Repertoires were generated with immunoSEQ multiplex PCR, while TCRdb's copy carries only in-frame clones and drops some. Of around 71,000 clones in the sample, 75% to 90% were seen once. Sample: peripheral blood. These receptors were collected from a man older than 75 with acute or convalescent COVID-19. The CDR3 runs from the conserved cysteine through the conserved F or W. D genes are given only for firm matches. A clone size is listed for some rows: how often the clone was seen (once, few, many), or a class if it is expanded.

j_call clone_size d_call v_call cdr3_aa cdr3_nt
TRBJ2-2 once TRBD2 TRBV11-2 CASSYGLADTGELFF TGTGCCAGCAGCTATGGACTAGCGGACACCGGGGAGCTGTTTTTT
TRBJ1-6 - TRBD1 TRBV19 CASSGTGDNSPLHF TGTGCCAGTAGTGGGACAGGAGATAATTCACCCCTCCACTTT
TRBJ2-5 - TRBD2 TRBV7-2 CASSFTSGAQETQYF TGTGCCAGCAGCTTTACTAGCGGCGCTCAAGAGACCCAGTACTTC
TRBJ2-2 - TRBD2 TRBV9 CASSRGGLAANTGELFF TGTGCCAGCAGCAGAGGGGGACTAGCGGCGAACACCGGGGAGCTGTTTTTT
TRBJ1-4 - TRBD1 TRBV7-2 CASSSQGALEKLFF TGTGCCAGCAGCTCACAGGGGGCCCTTGAAAAACTGTTTTTT
TRBJ2-1 - TRBD2 TRBV5-6 CASSIAGGLYNEQFF TGTGCCAGCAGCATAGCGGGGGGGCTCTACAATGAGCAGTTCTTC
TRBJ2-1 - TRBD2 TRBV5-1 CASSVSGRSSYNEQFF TGCGCCAGCAGCGTTAGCGGGAGAAGCTCCTACAATGAGCAGTTCTTC
TRBJ2-2 - TRBD1 TRBV19 CASRETGAGELFF TGTGCCAGTAGGGAAACAGGGGCCGGGGAGCTGTTTTTT
TRBJ1-1 - - TRBV5-5 CASSSATVNTEAFF TGTGCCAGCAGCTCCGCGACAGTGAACACTGAAGCTTTCTTT
TRBJ2-7 - - TRBV7-2 CASSTPGNLRKNF TGTGCCAGCAGCACCCCGGGAAATCTACGAAAGAACTTC
TRBJ1-1 - - TRBV6-5 CASSFQASTEAFF TGTGCCAGCAGTTTTCAGGCGTCCACTGAAGCTTTCTTT
TRBJ1-4 - TRBD1 TRBV4-2 CASRGTGGSDLVFF TGTGCCAGCAGGGGGACAGGCGGGTCCGATTTGGTGTTTTTT
TRBJ2-3 once - TRBV7-2 CASSTQDRYTQYF TGTGCCAGCAGCACCCAGGATCGATATACGCAGTATTTT
TRBJ1-3 - - TRBV4-1 CASSQRTSISSGNTIYF TGCGCCAGCAGCCAACGGACTTCAATAAGCTCTGGAAACACCATATATTTT
TRBJ1-6 - - TRBV7-2 CASSLRSSYNSPLHF TGTGCCAGCAGCTTACGCAGCTCCTATAATTCACCCCTCCACTTT
TRBJ1-4 - - TRBV4-3 CASSQEIGEGLEEKLFF TGCGCCAGCAGCCAAGAGATTGGGGAGGGATTAGAAGAAAAACTGTTTTTT
TRBJ1-2 - - TRBV28 CASSSEPLPTLGYTF TGTGCCAGCAGTTCCGAACCCCTCCCTACTCTTGGCTACACCTTC
TRBJ1-6 - - TRBV19 CATKEGTNYNSPLHF TGTGCCACCAAGGAGGGGACCAACTATAATTCACCCCTCCACTTT
TRBJ2-7 - - TRBV19 CATARDLTYEQYF TGTGCCACTGCCCGGGACTTGACCTACGAGCAGTACTTC
TRBJ2-1 - TRBD2 TRBV2 CASSGTSGRAYNEQFF TGTGCCAGCAGTGGGACTAGCGGGAGGGCATACAATGAGCAGTTCTTC
TRBJ2-1 once TRBD2 TRBV7-2 CASSLDGGRAREQFF TGTGCCAGCAGCTTAGATGGCGGGAGGGCCCGTGAGCAGTTCTTC
TRBJ1-1 - TRBD1 TRBV12-5 CASGPTGGNWNTEAFF TGTGCTAGTGGTCCGACAGGGGGTAACTGGAACACTGAAGCTTTCTTT